This TCR beta chain was found in a study of OX40 agonist ivuxolimab in advanced cancers. On this clone itself: Its antigen is unidentified.

This CDR3 has 14 amino acids. The germline V gene has CDR1 GTSNPN and CDR2 SVGIG (reference sequence). The germline V and J ends were trimmed by 0 bases and 1 base, with 9 bases remaining between them. Points from the study as a whole: Partial responders receiving 0.1-3.0 mg/kg showed among the lowest clonal expansion. Compared with CD4+, CD8+ T cells on average had more expanded clones. The study observed clonal expansion of CD4+ and CD8+ blood T cells by week 6 at 0.1 to 3.0 mg/kg.

The data were produced by immunoSEQ multiplex PCR, yet TCRdb's version contains in-frame clones alone and is incomplete. Altogether over 85,000 clones are present, around 85% being singletons, with the ten largest covering around 6%. Sequencing was performed on CD4+ or CD8+ T cells sorted from blood, taken in a trial of the OX40 agonist ivuxolimab. The TCR comes from an adult with an advanced solid tumor such as melanoma, head and neck, liver or kidney cancer. The chain joins TRBV30 to TRBJ1-1; D call uncertain. The DNA of the CDR3 is TGTGCCTGGAGTGTTCAGAATCCGAACACTGAAGCTTTCTTT. Amino acids: CAWSVQNPNTEAFF. Using reference TRBV30 and TRBJ1-1 for the parts outside the CDR3, the full variable domain is SQTIHQWPATLVQPVGSPLSLECTVEGTSNPNLYWYRQAAGRGLQLLFYSVGIGQISSEVPQNLSASRPQDRQFILSSKKLLLSDSGFYLCAWSVQNPNTEAFFGQGTRLTVV.